A selection of T cell receptor beta chains follows, all from one sample in a study of OX40 agonist ivuxolimab in advanced cancers. Some clones are missing from TCRdb's copy, which holds only in-frame ones; the method was immunoSEQ multiplex PCR. The sample lists about 98,000 clones, roughly 89% occurring once. Sequencing used CD4+ or CD8+ T cells sorted from blood, obtained in a trial of the OX40 agonist ivuxolimab. All receptors derive from an adult with an advanced solid tumor such as melanoma, head and neck, liver or kidney cancer. Each CDR3 is given with its conserved first and last residue. The D gene is left open where the match is weak. A clone size is listed for some rows: how often the clone was seen (once, few, many), or a class if it is expanded.

j_call: TRBJ2-7; v_call: TRBV6-1; d_call: -; clone_size: -; cdr3_aa: CASTGAPTLYEQYF; cdr3_nt: TGTGCCAGCACTGGAGCCCCGACCCTCTACGAGCAGTACTTC
j_call: TRBJ2-7; v_call: TRBV25-1; d_call: -; clone_size: once; cdr3_aa: CASRTTGKVPYEQYF; cdr3_nt: TGTGCCAGCAGAACTACAGGAAAGGTGCCCTACGAGCAGTACTTC
j_call: TRBJ1-5; v_call: TRBV18; d_call: -; clone_size: -; cdr3_aa: CASSVAPITSNQPQHF; cdr3_nt: TGTGCCAGCTCAGTCGCGCCGATCACTAGCAATCAGCCCCAGCATTTT
j_call: TRBJ2-3; v_call: TRBV2; d_call: -; clone_size: -; cdr3_aa: CASRPAFFTDTQYF; cdr3_nt: TGTGCCAGCAGGCCAGCGTTTTTCACAGATACGCAGTATTTT
j_call: TRBJ1-1; v_call: TRBV5-1; d_call: TRBD1; clone_size: -; cdr3_aa: CASSKWTGGGNLMNTEAFF; cdr3_nt: TGCGCCAGCAGCAAGTGGACAGGGGGCGGAAATTTAATGAACACTGAAGCTTTCTTT
j_call: TRBJ2-5; v_call: TRBV5-1; d_call: -; clone_size: -; cdr3_aa: CASSLGTIGETQYF; cdr3_nt: TGCGCCAGCAGCTTGGGCACTATTGGGGAGACCCAGTACTTC
j_call: TRBJ2-2; v_call: TRBV5-1; d_call: -; clone_size: -; cdr3_aa: CASSLEGIAGELFF; cdr3_nt: TGCGCCAGCAGCTTGGAAGGAATTGCCGGGGAGCTGTTTTTT
j_call: TRBJ2-1; v_call: TRBV5-1; d_call: -; clone_size: -; cdr3_aa: CASSLAVGGPGEQFF; cdr3_nt: TGCGCCAGCAGCTTGGCAGTGGGGGGGCCTGGTGAGCAGTTCTTC
j_call: TRBJ2-1; v_call: TRBV29-1; d_call: TRBD2; clone_size: -; cdr3_aa: CSVVVGGYNEQFF; cdr3_nt: TGCAGCGTTGTAGTGGGGGGGTACAATGAGCAGTTCTTC
j_call: TRBJ2-7; v_call: TRBV4-3; d_call: -; clone_size: -; cdr3_aa: CASSRSGVSVPYEQYF; cdr3_nt: TGCGCCAGCAGCCGGTCAGGGGTAAGCGTTCCCTACGAGCAGTACTTC
j_call: TRBJ1-1; v_call: TRBV2; d_call: -; clone_size: -; cdr3_aa: CASSDYRREAFF; cdr3_nt: TGTGCCAGCAGTGATTATCGGCGGGAAGCTTTCTTT
j_call: TRBJ2-7; v_call: TRBV29-1; d_call: TRBD1; clone_size: -; cdr3_aa: CSVLGTGTYEQYF; cdr3_nt: TGCAGCGTGCTGGGGACAGGGACCTACGAGCAGTACTTC
j_call: TRBJ2-1; v_call: TRBV18; d_call: -; clone_size: -; cdr3_aa: CASSPSSQGRNEQFF; cdr3_nt: TGTGCCAGCTCACCGAGCTCACAGGGACGGAATGAGCAGTTCTTC
j_call: TRBJ2-1; v_call: TRBV5-4; d_call: TRBD2; clone_size: -; cdr3_aa: CASSLGWGLVGGTHEQFF; cdr3_nt: TGTGCCAGCAGCTTGGGTTGGGGACTAGTGGGGGGGACCCATGAGCAGTTCTTC
j_call: TRBJ1-1; v_call: TRBV29-1; d_call: -; clone_size: -; cdr3_aa: CSAVVSMNTEAFF; cdr3_nt: TGCAGCGCCGTTGTTTCGATGAACACTGAAGCTTTCTTT
j_call: TRBJ2-7; v_call: TRBV7-9; d_call: TRBD1; clone_size: -; cdr3_aa: CASSRDRLSEEQYF; cdr3_nt: TGTGCCAGCAGCCGGGACAGGTTATCGGAAGAGCAGTACTTC
j_call: TRBJ2-1; v_call: TRBV4-2; d_call: -; clone_size: once; cdr3_aa: CASATSFKYEQFF; cdr3_nt: TGTGCCAGCGCTACTAGTTTTAAGTATGAGCAGTTCTTC
j_call: TRBJ2-1; v_call: TRBV30; d_call: -; clone_size: -; cdr3_aa: CAWIRLVGGNLRGYEQFF; cdr3_nt: TGTGCCTGGATCAGGCTAGTGGGGGGCAATCTCCGAGGCTATGAGCAGTTCTTC
j_call: TRBJ1-2; v_call: TRBV27; d_call: TRBD1; clone_size: -; cdr3_aa: CASSSPGTGPYGYTF; cdr3_nt: TGTGCCAGCAGTTCTCCCGGGACAGGCCCCTATGGCTACACCTTC
j_call: TRBJ2-1; v_call: TRBV5-1; d_call: -; clone_size: -; cdr3_aa: CASRLGLSYNEQFF; cdr3_nt: TGCGCCAGCAGATTGGGACTCTCCTACAATGAGCAGTTCTTC
j_call: TRBJ1-2; v_call: TRBV18; d_call: -; clone_size: -; cdr3_aa: CASSPGQSSNYGYTF; cdr3_nt: TGTGCCAGCTCACCTGGACAGTCTTCTAACTATGGCTACACCTTC
j_call: TRBJ1-1; v_call: TRBV7-2; d_call: TRBD1; clone_size: -; cdr3_aa: CASSWTGTEAFF; cdr3_nt: TGTGCCAGCAGCTGGACAGGGACTGAAGCTTTCTTT
j_call: TRBJ2-7; v_call: TRBV5-1; d_call: -; clone_size: -; cdr3_aa: CASSLIQGSYEQYF; cdr3_nt: TGCGCCAGCAGCTTAATCCAGGGCTCCTACGAGCAGTACTTC
j_call: TRBJ2-3; v_call: TRBV2; d_call: -; clone_size: -; cdr3_aa: CASMIEWGGVADTQYF; cdr3_nt: TGTGCCAGCATGATTGAATGGGGGGGCGTGGCGGATACGCAGTATTTT
j_call: TRBJ2-2; v_call: TRBV7-2; d_call: -; clone_size: -; cdr3_aa: CASSRPPGGATGELFF; cdr3_nt: TGTGCCAGCAGCCGACCTCCTGGGGGGGCGACGGGGGAGCTGTTTTTT
j_call: TRBJ1-4; v_call: TRBV18; d_call: -; clone_size: -; cdr3_aa: CASSRGTNEKLFF; cdr3_nt: TGTGCCAGCTCACGGGGGACGAATGAAAAACTGTTTTTT
j_call: TRBJ1-2; v_call: TRBV29-1; d_call: TRBD1; clone_size: -; cdr3_aa: CSVVNDRGNGYTF; cdr3_nt: TGCAGCGTTGTCAATGACAGGGGGAATGGCTACACCTTC
j_call: TRBJ2-7; v_call: TRBV4-1; d_call: -; clone_size: -; cdr3_aa: CASSQDSQRKNYEQYF; cdr3_nt: TGCGCCAGCAGCCAAGATTCCCAGCGGAAAAACTACGAGCAGTACTTC
j_call: TRBJ1-5; v_call: TRBV18; d_call: -; clone_size: -; cdr3_aa: CASSQRDSNQPQHF; cdr3_nt: TGTGCCAGCTCACAGAGGGATAGCAATCAGCCCCAGCATTTT
j_call: TRBJ1-1; v_call: TRBV7-2; d_call: -; clone_size: -; cdr3_aa: CASSLTGVNTEAFF; cdr3_nt: TGTGCCAGCAGCTTAACAGGAGTTAACACTGAAGCTTTCTTT
j_call: TRBJ2-7; v_call: TRBV5-1; d_call: TRBD1; clone_size: -; cdr3_aa: CASSFGQGSGEQYF; cdr3_nt: TGCGCCAGCAGCTTTGGACAGGGCTCCGGCGAGCAGTACTTC
j_call: TRBJ2-1; v_call: TRBV4-3; d_call: -; clone_size: -; cdr3_aa: CASSQDRGVDEQFF; cdr3_nt: TGCGCCAGCAGCCAAGACAGGGGGGTGGATGAGCAGTTCTTC
j_call: TRBJ1-4; v_call: TRBV14; d_call: TRBD1; clone_size: -; cdr3_aa: CASSQTLGGQGNEKLFF; cdr3_nt: TGTGCCAGCAGCCAGACCCTAGGGGGACAGGGTAATGAAAAACTGTTTTTT
j_call: TRBJ2-3; v_call: TRBV6-5; d_call: -; clone_size: -; cdr3_aa: CASSPAHTDTQYF; cdr3_nt: TGTGCCAGCAGCCCCGCCCACACAGATACGCAGTATTTT
j_call: TRBJ1-1; v_call: TRBV11-1; d_call: -; clone_size: -; cdr3_aa: CASSPRWNTEAFF; cdr3_nt: TGTGCCAGCAGCCCCCGGTGGAACACTGAAGCTTTCTTT
j_call: TRBJ2-3; v_call: TRBV29-1; d_call: -; clone_size: -; cdr3_aa: CSVVGGGATDTQYF; cdr3_nt: TGCAGCGTTGTAGGTGGGGGGGCCACAGATACGCAGTATTTT
j_call: TRBJ2-4; v_call: TRBV6-1; d_call: -; clone_size: few; cdr3_aa: CASKEGGGFQYF; cdr3_nt: TGTGCCAGCAAAGAGGGAGGGGGGTTTCAGTACTTC
j_call: TRBJ2-7; v_call: TRBV13; d_call: TRBD2; clone_size: few; cdr3_aa: CASSFGGEYEQYF; cdr3_nt: TGTGCCAGCAGCTTTGGGGGGGAGTACGAGCAGTACTTC
j_call: TRBJ1-2; v_call: TRBV5-1; d_call: -; clone_size: -; cdr3_aa: CASTLGGDTVYYGYTF; cdr3_nt: TGCGCCAGCACCCTGGGGGGGGACACGGTTTACTATGGCTACACCTTC
j_call: TRBJ2-1; v_call: TRBV29-1; d_call: -; clone_size: -; cdr3_aa: CSVESATVIHNEQFF; cdr3_nt: TGCAGCGTTGAGTCCGCGACAGTGATCCACAATGAGCAGTTCTTC
j_call: TRBJ1-2; v_call: TRBV7-2; d_call: -; clone_size: once; cdr3_aa: CASSLAVGEGAQYGYTF; cdr3_nt: TGTGCCAGCAGCTTAGCAGTGGGGGAAGGGGCGCAATATGGCTACACCTTC
j_call: TRBJ2-3; v_call: TRBV6-4; d_call: -; clone_size: -; cdr3_aa: CASRGSTDTQYF; cdr3_nt: TGTGCCAGTCGGGGAAGCACAGATACGCAGTATTTT
j_call: TRBJ2-7; v_call: TRBV9; d_call: TRBD1; clone_size: -; cdr3_aa: CASSRTDRGEQYF; cdr3_nt: TGTGCCAGCAGCCGGACAGACAGGGGCGAGCAGTACTTC
j_call: TRBJ1-6; v_call: TRBV13; d_call: -; clone_size: once; cdr3_aa: CASSSTWDNSPLHF; cdr3_nt: TGTGCCAGCAGCTCGACCTGGGATAATTCACCCCTCCACTTT
j_call: TRBJ1-1; v_call: TRBV7-3; d_call: TRBD1; clone_size: -; cdr3_aa: CASGTGQGPTEAFF; cdr3_nt: TGTGCCAGCGGGACCGGACAGGGGCCCACTGAAGCTTTCTTT
j_call: TRBJ1-1; v_call: TRBV7-3; d_call: -; clone_size: -; cdr3_aa: CASSPGGGTEAFF; cdr3_nt: TGTGCCAGCAGCCCTGGGGGGGGCACTGAAGCTTTCTTT
j_call: TRBJ1-1; v_call: TRBV11-3; d_call: -; clone_size: -; cdr3_aa: CASSSSLGTEAFF; cdr3_nt: TGTGCCAGCAGCTCCAGTCTAGGGACTGAAGCTTTCTTT
j_call: TRBJ2-3; v_call: TRBV5-1; d_call: -; clone_size: -; cdr3_aa: CASSLATDTQYF; cdr3_nt: TGCGCCAGCAGCTTGGCAACAGATACGCAGTATTTT
j_call: TRBJ1-1; v_call: TRBV5-1; d_call: TRBD1; clone_size: -; cdr3_aa: CASSSQGKPNTEAFF; cdr3_nt: TGCGCCAGCAGCTCACAGGGGAAACCGAACACTGAAGCTTTCTTT
j_call: TRBJ1-5; v_call: TRBV5-3; d_call: -; clone_size: -; cdr3_aa: CARTCPGPNQTGHF; cdr3_nt: TGTGCCAGAACCTGCCCGGGCCCCAACCAGACGGGGCATTTT
j_call: TRBJ1-1; v_call: TRBV5-1; d_call: TRBD1; clone_size: -; cdr3_aa: CASSLLTGGTEAFF; cdr3_nt: TGCGCCAGCAGCTTGTTGACAGGGGGGACTGAAGCTTTCTTT
j_call: TRBJ1-1; v_call: TRBV7-9; d_call: -; clone_size: -; cdr3_aa: CASSLRLMNTEAFF; cdr3_nt: TGTGCCAGCAGCTTAAGGCTAATGAACACTGAAGCTTTCTTT
j_call: TRBJ2-7; v_call: TRBV19; d_call: -; clone_size: -; cdr3_aa: CASSIGVRGAEQYF; cdr3_nt: TGTGCCAGTAGTATAGGTGTGCGAGGGGCCGAGCAGTACTTC
j_call: TRBJ1-2; v_call: TRBV19; d_call: -; clone_size: -; cdr3_aa: CASSTPGGGGYTF; cdr3_nt: TGTGCCAGTAGTACTCCAGGTGGTGGTGGCTACACCTTC
j_call: TRBJ1-3; v_call: TRBV4-3; d_call: -; clone_size: -; cdr3_aa: CASSQDQADSGNTIYF; cdr3_nt: TGCGCCAGCAGCCAAGATCAGGCGGACTCTGGAAACACCATATATTTT
j_call: TRBJ2-3; v_call: TRBV5-5; d_call: TRBD1; clone_size: once; cdr3_aa: CASSWTGTDTQYF; cdr3_nt: TGTGCCAGCAGCTGGACAGGGACAGATACGCAGTATTTT
j_call: TRBJ2-1; v_call: TRBV7-9; d_call: TRBD2; clone_size: -; cdr3_aa: CASSILAGGYNEQFF; cdr3_nt: TGTGCCAGCAGCATCCTAGCGGGGGGGTACAATGAGCAGTTCTTC
j_call: TRBJ1-1; v_call: TRBV27; d_call: -; clone_size: -; cdr3_aa: CASSFSDRLTEAFF; cdr3_nt: TGTGCCAGCAGTTTTTCCGACAGGCTCACTGAAGCTTTCTTT
j_call: TRBJ1-1; v_call: TRBV27; d_call: -; clone_size: -; cdr3_aa: CASGRDKLNTEAFF; cdr3_nt: TGTGCCAGCGGCCGGGACAAATTAAACACTGAAGCTTTCTTT